This T cell receptor beta chain was recovered during a study of T cells in Graves' hyperthyroidism and ophthalmopathy. Germline V gene lookup returns CDR1 DFQATT and CDR2 SNEGSKA (reference sequence). This CDR3 is built from 16 residues. Trimming removed 0 bases from V and 7 bases from J, with 19 bases in between. This clonotype was picked up a small number of times. RNA transcripts yielded amplified TCR beta CDR3 regions. During a first-round RT-PCR of the TCR CDR3, the HTBI primer set was used. A single record per CDR3 protein comes from TCRdb applying MiXCR to the multiplex PCR reads. The table lists more than 300,000 distinct CDR3 sequences, about a sixth of them singletons. PBMCs were obtained from 7.5 to 10 ml fresh peripheral blood.

The sequenced material came from blood. This sequence joins TRBV20-1 and TRBJ1-5, with D tentatively TRBD1 (5 bases). The TCR was taken from a woman younger than 45 with Graves' hyperthyroidism that later progressed to Graves' ophthalmopathy. CDR3 sequence: CSARDRPTGAGQPQHF. DNA of the CDR3: TGCAGTGCTAGAGACCGACCTACAGGCGCCGGCCAGCCCCAGCATTTT.